This TCR beta chain was obtained from a study of shared T cell receptors in the human thymus (TCRdb year 2021). About the full investigation: The study examined how self-reactive, shared T-cell receptor alpha chains are generated in the human thymus.

Library preparation used the immunoSEQ multiplex PCR assay. Entries here come from immuneACCESS through TCRdb and include only in-frame sequences with V and J called. Some clones fail to appear in such tables; in the studies checked, an unresolved V gene covers under half of the shortfall, and the cause of the remainder is unknown. This sample lists hundreds of thousands of clones; approximately 87% were detected once. In total, the top ten clones hold 0.0094% of the sample. The germline V gene provides CDR1 MGHRA and CDR2 YSYEKL. Trimming at the junction amounts to 1 base on V and 0 bases on J, and the germline ends lie 7 bases apart. Including the terminal cysteine and phenylalanine, the CDR3 comprises 16 residues. CDR3 DNA only is kept here, 48 bases in frame from base 1. About this clone: It lacks a known antigen. Per-nucleotide qualities are absent, and no much larger clonotype sits a single base away.

The same sample was also studied in work on human thymus T cells. Taken from the second paper: In Finland, the donors were immunologically healthy infants who were having open corrective cardiac surgery for congenital heart defects. Thymus tissue was obtained as surgical resects removed during corrective cardiac surgery. Biased V and J gene segment usage appeared to be present in both thymic and peripheral blood repertoires. The related research reported highly overlapping thymic TCR repertoires among unrelated individuals. TCR alpha and beta repertoires from seven to nine infant thymus samples and four related peripheral blood samples were characterized in the study. The cohort included several male and two female infants, with donor ages spanning 7 to 244 days. Thymocytes were mechanically released from the tissue and were stored as pellets of about 8.5-31 million cells at -70 degrees C. Genomic DNA was extracted from frozen cell pellets with a QIAsymphony instrument. The immunoSEQ multiplex PCR assay was used to amplify the TCRB and TCRAD loci from a standardized quantity of quality-controlled genomic DNA. The amplicons covered the V(D)J region and were long enough to include the CDR3 and to identify the V and J genes. Through the commercial immunoSEQ service, the amplicons were sequenced on an Illumina platform. Primer bias and sequencing errors were corrected as previously described, and TCRAD and TCRB were defined on the basis of the IMGT database. The repertoires were analysed using immunoSEQ Analyzer 3.0 and VDJTools for basic statistics, V/J segment usage, diversity estimates, rarefaction and pairwise overlap. Chao1, ChaoE, Efron-Thisted, Shannon and inverse Simpson indices were used to estimate diversity, which was also estimated on datasets down-sampled to the smallest sample. Repertoire overlap was assessed by strict matching of CDR3 nucleotide sequence, V gene and J gene, and clustering was done by Jaccard-based multidimensional scaling. On average, thymus samples yielded about 730,000 unique TCRB clonotypes, whereas blood samples yielded 75,000 to 95,000.

The sequenced sample was thymocytes. The clonotype originates from a boy younger than two with a congenital heart defect. Donor details come from another sample of the same person, matched by shared clones. The V gene is TRBV4-1 and the J gene is TRBJ1-6; the D gene lacks a confident call. CDR3 protein: CASSQGWSSYNSPLHF. Here is the DNA: TGCGCCAGCAGCCAAGGGTGGAGCTCCTATAATTCACCCCTCCACTTT.